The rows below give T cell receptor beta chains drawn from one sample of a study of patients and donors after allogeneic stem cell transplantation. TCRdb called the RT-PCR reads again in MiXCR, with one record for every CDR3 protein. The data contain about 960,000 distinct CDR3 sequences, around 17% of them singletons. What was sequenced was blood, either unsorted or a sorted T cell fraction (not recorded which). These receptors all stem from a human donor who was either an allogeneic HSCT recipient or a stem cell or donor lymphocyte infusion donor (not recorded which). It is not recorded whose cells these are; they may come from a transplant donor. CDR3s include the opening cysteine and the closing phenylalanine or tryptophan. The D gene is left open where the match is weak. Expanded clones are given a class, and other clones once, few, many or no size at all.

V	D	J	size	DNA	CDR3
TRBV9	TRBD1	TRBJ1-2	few	TGTGCCAGCAGCCTCGGACAGGCCGACTATGGCTACACCTTC	CASSLGQADYGYTF
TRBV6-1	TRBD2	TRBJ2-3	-	TGTGCCAGCAGTGGCAAAAGCGGGAGCGTAGATACGCAGTATTTT	CASSGKSGSVDTQYF
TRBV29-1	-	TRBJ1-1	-	TGCAGCGTTGACATTTACAGGGAAGCTTTCTTT	CSVDIYREAFF
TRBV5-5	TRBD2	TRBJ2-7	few	TGTGCCAGCAGCCAGACTAGCGGGAGGATCGAGCAGTACTTC	CASSQTSGRIEQYF
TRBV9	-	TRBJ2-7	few	TGTGCCAGCAGCGTAGATGGGGCCAGCTACGAGCAGTACTTC	CASSVDGASYEQYF
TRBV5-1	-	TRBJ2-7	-	TGCGCCAGCAGCTTGGCCCAGCGGAGCAGTTACGAGCAGTACTTC	CASSLAQRSSYEQYF
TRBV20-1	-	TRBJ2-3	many	TGCAGTGCTAGAGGGAATATGAATACGCAGTATTTT	CSARGNMNTQYF
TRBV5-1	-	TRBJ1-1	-	TGCGCCAGCAGCTTTAGTCCGCGTGGGAACACTGAAGCTTTCTTT	CASSFSPRGNTEAFF
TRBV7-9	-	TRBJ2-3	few	TGTGCCAGCAGCTCGGCTTTATCTGCAGATACGCAGTATTTT	CASSSALSADTQYF
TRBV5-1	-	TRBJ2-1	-	TGCGCCAGCAGCTTGGAAACACCCAATGAGCAGTTCTTC	CASSLETPNEQFF
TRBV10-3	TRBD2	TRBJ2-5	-	TGTGCCATCAGTGGGGAACTAGCGGGGGCTCAGGAGACCCAGTACTTC	CAISGELAGAQETQYF
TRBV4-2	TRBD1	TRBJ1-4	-	TGTGCCAGCAGCTTAGAACAGGGGGCGGGTAATGAAAAACTGTTTTTT	CASSLEQGAGNEKLFF
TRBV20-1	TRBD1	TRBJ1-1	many	TGCAGTGCTTACCCAGGACAGGGTAGGACTGAAGCTTTCTTT	CSAYPGQGRTEAFF
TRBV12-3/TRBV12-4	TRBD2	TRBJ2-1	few	TGTGCCAGCAATTTAGCGGGGGGGACCTACAATGAGCAGTTCTTC	CASNLAGGTYNEQFF
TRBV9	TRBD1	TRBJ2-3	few	TGTGCCAGCAACCTAGGCGGACAGGGGGTGCTTGGCACAGATACGCAGTATTTT	CASNLGGQGVLGTDTQYF
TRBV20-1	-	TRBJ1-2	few	TGCAGTGCCCCGTCGGGGGGCGACTATGGCTACACCTTC	CSAPSGGDYGYTF
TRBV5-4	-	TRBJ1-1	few	TGTGCCAGCAGCTTGGACAGTTATCTTGAAGCTTTCTTT	CASSLDSYLEAFF
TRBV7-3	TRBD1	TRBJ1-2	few	TGTGCCAGCAGCCCTAATGGACAGGGAAACTATGGCTACACCTTC	CASSPNGQGNYGYTF
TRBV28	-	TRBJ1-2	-	TGTGCCAGCAGTTCCGGGAGAGGCTACACCTTC	CASSSGRGYTF
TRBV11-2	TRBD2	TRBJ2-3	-	TGTGCCAGCAGTCAGACGGGACTAGCTCTGGTCACAGATACGCAGTATTTT	CASSQTGLALVTDTQYF
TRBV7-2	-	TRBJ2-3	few	TGTGCCAGCAGCCCCGGGTGGACCCCCACAGATACGCAGTATTTT	CASSPGWTPTDTQYF
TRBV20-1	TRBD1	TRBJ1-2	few	TGCAGTGCCACTCGAGTCACAGGGGGCTGGAATGGCTACACCTTC	CSATRVTGGWNGYTF
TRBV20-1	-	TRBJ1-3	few	TGCAGTGCTAGACGCGTGGCAGGGGCTGGAAACACCATATATTTT	CSARRVAGAGNTIYF
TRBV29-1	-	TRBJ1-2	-	TGCAGCGTTGACGGCCGGGGCCACCCAGTCTATGGCTACACCTTC	CSVDGRGHPVYGYTF
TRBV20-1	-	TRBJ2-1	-	TGCAGTGCGCTAGGCCTAGGAAGCTCCTACAATGAGCAGTTCTTC	CSALGLGSSYNEQFF
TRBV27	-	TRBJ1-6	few	TGTGCCAGCAGTTTATACGGACAGCCAAGCTCCTATAATTCACCCCTCCACTTT	CASSLYGQPSSYNSPLHF
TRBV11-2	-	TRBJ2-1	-	TGTGCCAGCAGCTTAGGGGGTTGGGTGTTCTTC	CASSLGGWVFF
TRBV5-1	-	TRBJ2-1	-	TGCGCCAGCAGCTTGGAAGGGGAATCCGAGTTCTTC	CASSLEGESEFF
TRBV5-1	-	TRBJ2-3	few	TGCGCCAGCAGCTTAAGGACTTCGTCGACAGATACGCAGTATTTT	CASSLRTSSTDTQYF
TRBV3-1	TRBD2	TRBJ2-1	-	TGTGCCAGCAGCCAAGATCCGGAGCGGGGCCACAATGAGCAGTTCTTC	CASSQDPERGHNEQFF
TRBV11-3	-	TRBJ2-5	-	TGTGCCAGCAGTTCTGGGGACGAGTTAGGAGAGACCCAGTACTTC	CASSSGDELGETQYF
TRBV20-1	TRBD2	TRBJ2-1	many	TGCAGTGCTAGGCCACTAGCGAGCTCCTACAATGAGCAGTTCTTC	CSARPLASSYNEQFF
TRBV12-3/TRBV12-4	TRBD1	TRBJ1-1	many	TGTGCCAGCACCCCAACAGGGGGCGAAGCTTTCTTT	CASTPTGGEAFF
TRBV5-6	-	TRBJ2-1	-	TGTGCCAGCAGCCCCTGGGAGGTCGGGAGATCTGAGCAGTTCTTC	CASSPWEVGRSEQFF
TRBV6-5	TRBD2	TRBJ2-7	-	TGTGCCAGCAGTTACCCAACTAGCGGGAGCGAGCAGTACTTC	CASSYPTSGSEQYF
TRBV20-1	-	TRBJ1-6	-	TGCAGTGCTTGGGGGGGGCAGGGGCCCAAACCCCTCCACTTT	CSAWGGQGPKPLHF
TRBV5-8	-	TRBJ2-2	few	TGTGCCAGCAGCTTAAAGACAGCTTTTAGCGCCGGGGAGCTGTTTTTT	CASSLKTAFSAGELFF
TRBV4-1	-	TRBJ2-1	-	TGCGCCAGCAGCCAAGTAGCCGGGACTTACAATGAGCAGTTCTTC	CASSQVAGTYNEQFF
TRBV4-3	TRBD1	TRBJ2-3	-	TGCGCCAGCAGCCAGGGACCCTACAGGGGGCGGATCACAGATACGCAGTATTTT	CASSQGPYRGRITDTQYF
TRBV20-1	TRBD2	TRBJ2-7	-	TGCAGTGCTAGAGACGAACTAGCGGGGGGCTACGAGCAGTACTTC	CSARDELAGGYEQYF
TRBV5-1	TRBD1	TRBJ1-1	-	TGCGCCAGCAGCTTAACCGGGACAGGGGACACTGAAGCTTTCTTT	CASSLTGTGDTEAFF
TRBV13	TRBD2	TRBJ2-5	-	TGTGCCAGCAGCTGGAGGGCTAGCGGGGCACAAGAGACCCAGTACTTC	CASSWRASGAQETQYF
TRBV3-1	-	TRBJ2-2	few	TGTGCCAGCAGCCTGAACCAGATTGGACCCGAACGGGAGCTGTTTTTT	CASSLNQIGPERELFF
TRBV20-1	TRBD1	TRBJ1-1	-	TGCAGTGCCCCGTGGGACAGGGGGCAGTTTTCTGAAGCTTTCTTT	CSAPWDRGQFSEAFF
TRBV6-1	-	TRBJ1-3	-	TGTGCCAGCAGTAAAACAGGGTCTCTCTCTGGAAACACCATATATTTT	CASSKTGSLSGNTIYF
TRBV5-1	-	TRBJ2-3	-	TGCGCCAGCAGCCAACAGCGAGTCACAGATACGCAGTATTTT	CASSQQRVTDTQYF
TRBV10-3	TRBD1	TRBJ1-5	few	TGTGCCATCAGTGAGAATTCGACAGGGAGCAATCAGCCCCAGCATTTT	CAISENSTGSNQPQHF
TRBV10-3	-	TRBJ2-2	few	TGTGCCATCAGTGCTCGCACCGGGGAGCTGTTTTTT	CAISARTGELFF
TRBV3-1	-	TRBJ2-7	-	TGTGCCAGCAGCTCGGGCCCTAGGGAGCAGTACTTC	CASSSGPREQYF
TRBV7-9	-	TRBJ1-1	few	TGTGCCAGCACCATAGGGGGGGAGAACACTGAAGCTTTCTTT	CASTIGGENTEAFF